These 16 T cell receptor beta chains share one sample of origin, sequenced in a study of technical replicates of blood from four donors. Profiling relied on immunoSEQ multiplex PCR, and the TCRdb table lists in-frame clones only, not all of them. The sample lists around 83,000 clones; approximately 91% were seen once. Sequenced material: T cells isolated from PBMCs. These receptors originate from a human donor in good health. Some clones in this sample may be carry-over from other donors' samples.

The chain links TRBV6-5 to TRBJ2-2; 7 nucleotides line up with TRBD1. Germline lookup yields CDR1 MNHEY and CDR2 SVGAGI. The CDR3 consists of 15 residues. Trimming removed 8 bases from V and 4 bases from J; junction bases left unmatched: 10. In nucleotides, the CDR3 is TGTGCCAGCCGAATCACAGGGGCGAGCACCGGGGAGCTGTTTTTT. Protein sequence: CASRITGASTGELFF.

The chain combines TRBV11-2 with TRBJ2-3, with D perhaps TRBD1 (5 bases). The germline CDR1 and CDR2 sequences are SGHAT and FQNNGV. The CDR3 is 15 amino acids. V lost 5 bases, J lost 4 bases, and 16 bases lay in between. The CDR3 DNA sequence: TGTGCCAGCAGCCCCTCAGGGTTTGCCGCAGATACGCAGTATTTT. Translated, it gives CASSPSGFAADTQYF.

The J gene is TRBJ2-7, the V gene TRBV7-2, with a weak D call TRBD2 (7 bases). Per the germline V gene, CDR1 is SGHTA and CDR2 is FQGNSA. This CDR3 spans 15 amino acids. Trimming left V 2 bases short and J 3 bases short, with 14 bases between. The CDR3 loop is CASSLHGGQNYEQYF. The DNA for the CDR3 is TGTGCCAGCAGCTTACACGGGGGGCAGAACTACGAGCAGTACTTC.

The V gene is TRBV29-1, the J gene TRBJ1-3; a weak D match, TRBD1 (5 bases). The CDR3 sequence is 14 residues long. The V end lost 4 bases, the J end lost 0 bases, and 10 bases lay between the germline ends. Germline V gives CDR1 SQVTM, CDR2 ANQGSEA. CDR3 residues: CSVGQTSSGNTIYF. CDR3 in DNA: TGCAGCGTTGGACAGACTAGCTCTGGAAACACCATATATTTT. The full variable domain, rest sourced from reference TRBV29-1 and TRBJ1-3, is SAVISQKPSRDICQRGTSLTIQCQVDSQVTMMFWYRQQPGQSLTLIATANQGSEATYESGFVIDKFPISRPNLTFSTLTVSNMSPEDSSIYLCSVGQTSSGNTIYFGEGSWLTVV.

The chain couples TRBV27 to TRBJ2-5; 9 bases fit TRBD1. CDR3 length equals 13 residues. V was clipped by 4 bases and J by 5 bases; unmatched bases: 2. The germline V gene encodes CDR1 MNHEY and CDR2 SMNVEV (reference sequence). CDR3 protein: CASSSQGAETQYF. DNA for the CDR3: TGTGCCAGCAGTTCACAGGGGGCTGAGACCCAGTACTTC.

This clone occurred a few times. This chain links TRBV10-3 with TRBJ1-1; D not resolved. Deletions cut 4 bases from V and 4 bases from J, with 10 bases between. The CDR3 sequence is 13 residues long. CDR1 is ENHRY, CDR2 SYGVKD, per germline. This CDR3 reads CAISAEGFTEAFF. In nucleotides, the CDR3 is TGTGCCATCAGTGCGGAGGGTTTCACTGAAGCTTTCTTT.

V is TRBV27 and J is TRBJ2-7; 8 bases map to TRBD2. This CDR3 region has 13 residues. The J segment lost 6 bases and the V segment lost 4 bases, leaving 5 bases of the junction unmatched. Germline V gene sequence: CDR1 MNHEY, CDR2 SMNVEV (reference sequence). The CDR3 DNA is TGTGCCAGCAGTTCCTTTAGCGGGATCGAGCAGTACTTC. Protein sequence: CASSSFSGIEQYF.

The J gene is TRBJ2-2, the V gene TRBV7-9; 14 bases match TRBD2. Germline CDR1 is SEHNR and CDR2 is FQNEAQ (reference sequence). The V gene end was trimmed by 5 bases and the J gene end by 6 bases; junction bases not matched to a gene: 5. The CDR3 contains 16 residues. The CDR3 loop is CASSPEGLAGAGELFF. In nucleotides, the CDR3 is TGTGCCAGCAGCCCGGAGGGACTAGCGGGAGCCGGGGAGCTGTTTTTT.

J is TRBJ2-7 and V is TRBV7-3; tentatively, D is TRBD2 (6 bases). The CDR3 contains 16 residues. V was trimmed by 2 bases and J by 0 bases, leaving 14 bases between them. Germline CDR1 reads SGHTA; CDR2 reads FQGTGA. The CDR3 protein is CASSLDGSSLSYEQYF. DNA of the CDR3: TGTGCCAGCAGCTTAGACGGGAGTTCCCTCTCCTACGAGCAGTACTTC.

In regard to this clone: One end of the junction fails to match germline, which may point to a read error. The V gene is TRBV7-7, the J gene TRBJ2-3; no reliable D call. There are 15 residues in the CDR3. Germline CDR1 reads SSHAT; CDR2 reads FNYEAQ (reference sequence). DNA of the CDR3: TGTGCTAGCAGCGTGACATTTAGTCCCTCAGATACGCAGTATTTT. Translated: CASSVTFSPSDTQYF.

The chain couples TRBV9 to TRBJ1-2; 9 bases fit TRBD1. V lost 3 bases and J lost 2; bases outside the gene matches: 2. Germline V gene data show CDR1 as SGDLS and CDR2 as YYNGEE. The CDR3 extends over 14 amino acids. The DNA for the CDR3 is TGTGCCAGCAGCGGGGGACAGGGCAACTATGGCTACACCTTC. Its translation is CASSGGQGNYGYTF.

V usage is TRBV6-5 and J usage is TRBJ1-2; 10 positions agree with TRBD1. The V gene's germline CDR1 is MNHEY and CDR2 SVGAGI. The trim removed 6 bases at V and 7 bases at J, leaving 5 bases unmatched. This CDR3 is 13 amino acids long. The CDR3 loop reads CASRRQGAFGYTF. Here the CDR3 DNA reads TGTGCCAGCAGAAGACAGGGGGCCTTTGGCTACACCTTC.

V usage is TRBV25-1 and J usage is TRBJ2-7; D is unresolved. The germline V gene has CDR1 MGHDK and CDR2 SYGVNS. V was trimmed by 2 bases and J by 7 bases, leaving 15 bases between them. The CDR3 extends over 14 amino acids. CDR3 amino acids: CASSEVGYLGEQYF. In nucleotides, the CDR3 is TGTGCCAGCAGTGAAGTCGGCTATCTCGGGGAGCAGTACTTC.

The chain combines TRBV18 with TRBJ2-1; 10 bases map to TRBD2. The germline gives CDR1 KGHSH, CDR2 LQKENI. This CDR3 spans 16 amino acids. The trim removed 4 bases at V and 2 bases at J, leaving 5 bases unmatched. Here the CDR3 reads CASSLRLAGPYNEQFF. The DNA of the CDR3 is TGTGCCAGCTCACTAAGACTAGCGGGCCCCTACAATGAGCAGTTCTTC.

In this sample, this clone turned up once. This rearrangement joins TRBV6-5 to TRBJ2-7; the match to TRBD1 covers 10 bases. This CDR3 is built from 15 residues. V gave up 4 bases and J gave up 6 bases; unmatched junction bases: 9. CDR1 and CDR2 (germline): MNHEY, SVGAGI. CDR3 in DNA: TGTGCCAGCAGTTCCCCCGGGACAGGGGTTAGCGAGCAGTACTTC. It translates to CASSSPGTGVSEQYF.

This chain connects TRBV9 to TRBJ2-1; 8 positions match TRBD2. V shed 0 bases, J shed 10 bases, and the junction held 12 bases outside the gene matches. This CDR3 is 16 amino acids long. Germline V gives CDR1 SGDLS, CDR2 YYNGEE. The CDR3, as DNA: TGTGCCAGCAGCGTAGGGCCAGCGGGAGTGCAAATCGAGCAGTTCTTC. Translating gives CASSVGPAGVQIEQFF.